The source of this T cell receptor beta chain is a study of CD8 T cells in Susac syndrome. Random-hexamer reverse transcription was applied to roughly 0.5 to 1 ug RNA. An immunoSEQ multiplex PCR generated amplified TCR beta CDR3 products spanning 54 Vbeta and 13 Jbeta. TCRdb reprocessed the immunoSEQ multiplex PCR reads via MiXCR and lists one record per CDR3 protein. The sample contains approximately 140,000 distinct CDR3 sequences, 90% to 95% of which appear only once. Sequencing of TCR beta was carried out in blood CD8+ and CD4+ T cells. Negative isolation was used for CD8+ and CD4+ T cells, and FACS enrichment was applied to TEMRA cells. The V and J ends lost 0 bases and 8 bases respectively, with 11 bases between them. The germline gives CDR1 SGDLS, CDR2 YYNGEE. The CDR3 covers 13 residues.

The source is a human donor in good health. This chain joins TRBV9 and TRBJ1-2, with D maybe TRBD1 (5 bases). Input material: CD8+ T cells from PBMCs. CDR3 bases: TGTGCCAGCAGCGTAGTTCAAGGGACCGGCTACACCTTC. Its translation: CASSVVQGTGYTF.